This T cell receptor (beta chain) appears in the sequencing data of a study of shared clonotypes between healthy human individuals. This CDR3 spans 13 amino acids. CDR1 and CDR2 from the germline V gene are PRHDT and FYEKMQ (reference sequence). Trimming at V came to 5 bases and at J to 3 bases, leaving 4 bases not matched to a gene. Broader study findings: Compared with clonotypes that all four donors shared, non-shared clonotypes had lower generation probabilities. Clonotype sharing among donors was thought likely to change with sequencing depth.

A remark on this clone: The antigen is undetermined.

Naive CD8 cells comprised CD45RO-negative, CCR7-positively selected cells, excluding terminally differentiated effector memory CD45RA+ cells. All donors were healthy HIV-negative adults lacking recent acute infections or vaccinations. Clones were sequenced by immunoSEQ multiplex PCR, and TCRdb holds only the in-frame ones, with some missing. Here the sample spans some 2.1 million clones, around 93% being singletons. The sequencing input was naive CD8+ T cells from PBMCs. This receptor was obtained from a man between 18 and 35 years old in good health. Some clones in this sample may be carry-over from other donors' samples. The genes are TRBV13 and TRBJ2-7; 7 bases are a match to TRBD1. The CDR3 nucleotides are TGTGCCAGCAGCCAGAGGGACAGCTACGAGCAGTACTTC. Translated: CASSQRDSYEQYF.